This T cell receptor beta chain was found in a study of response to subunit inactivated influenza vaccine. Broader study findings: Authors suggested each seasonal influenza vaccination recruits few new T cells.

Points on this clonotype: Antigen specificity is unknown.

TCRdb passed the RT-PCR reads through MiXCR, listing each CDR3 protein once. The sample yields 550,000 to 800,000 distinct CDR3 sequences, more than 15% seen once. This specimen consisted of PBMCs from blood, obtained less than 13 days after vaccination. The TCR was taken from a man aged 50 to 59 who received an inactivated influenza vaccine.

CDR3 nucleotides: TGCAGTGCCCTGACATACACCGGGGAGCTGTTTTTT. It translates to CSALTYTGELFF. This chain uses TRBV20-1 with TRBJ2-2; D is unclear. The CDR3 totals 12 residues. In germline, CDR1 is DFQATT, CDR2 SNEGSKA (reference sequence). V was trimmed by 6 bases and J by 3 bases, leaving 8 bases between them.